The entry below gives a single T cell receptor (beta chain) sequence along with its context. The method was immunoSEQ multiplex PCR; TCRdb's version includes in-frame clones alone and lacks a portion of them. The top ten clones hold 0.85% to 1.3% of a sample with millions of clones, about 95% of them seen once. Naive CD8 populations comprised CD45RO-negative cells positively selected for CCR7, excluding terminally differentiated effector memory CD45RA+ cells. The CDR3 extends over 17 amino acids. Trimming took 7 bases from V and 1 from J; bases not matched to a gene: 14. Germline CDR1 is SNHLY and CDR2 is FYNNEI. This record comes from a study of shared clonotypes between healthy human individuals. In the study overall: The donor group consisted of a couple of women and a few men, aged 18 to 49.

Input material: naive CD8+ T cells sorted from blood. J is TRBJ2-3 and V is TRBV2; TRBD2 aligns across 7 bases. The source of this sequence is a man aged 18 to 30 in good health. The CDR3 reads CASTEYLGLAGTDTQYF. The CDR3, as DNA: TGTGCCAGCACCGAATACCTGGGGCTAGCGGGCACAGATACGCAGTATTTT.